Sequencing of this T cell receptor beta chain was carried out in a study of cytomegalovirus exposure and HLA in healthy donors. Looking at the study overall: A prior analysis found more than 90 million unique TCR beta sequences from 170 million or so T cells. Findings and caveats of the study: The study put about 180 TCR beta chains on its list as cytomegalovirus-associated. As was reported, the HLA-A and HLA-B alleles of most subjects were accurately predicted from TCR beta sequences. In a later analysis, the majority of CMV-associated beta chains seemingly showed HLA restriction.

The PCR contained 60 Vbeta and 13 Jbeta primers. The table came from immunoSEQ multiplex PCR; TCRdb's copy has only in-frame clones and leaves some out. The sample yields around 160,000 clones, 79% seen once. With respect to this clone: Its antigen is currently unknown.

The source material was PBMCs. The clonotype comes from a woman aged 40 to 50 in good health and CMV-seropositive.

The CDR3 here is CASSLGTQLTGELFF. CDR3 nucleotide sequence: TGCGCCAGCAGCCTAGGGACACAACTTACCGGGGAGCTGTTTTTT. The chain links TRBV5-1 to TRBJ2-2; D might be TRBD1 (6 bases). This CDR3 contains 15 residues. Trimming removed 4 bases from V and 5 bases from J, with 15 bases in between. Germline CDR1 and CDR2: SGHRS and YFSETQ.